Listed below are T cell receptor beta chains from one sample, sequenced in a study of early T cells in non-severe SARS-CoV-2 infection. MiXCR, applied by TCRdb to the 5' RACE reads, yields one record per CDR3 protein. The profile covers around 60,000 distinct CDR3 sequences, with about an eighth appearing a single time and approximately 4.4% taken by the ten largest. What was sequenced was whole blood. The receptors stem from an adult who was a healthcare worker with PCR-confirmed SARS-CoV-2 infection or an uninfected control (not recorded which). Both conserved end residues are part of each CDR3. The D gene is left open where the match is weak. The size entry is marked missing in some rows and otherwise reads once, few, many or a size class.

cdr3_nt cdr3_aa v_call clone_size j_call d_call
TGTGCCATCAGTGAGTCCGAGACTAGCGGGAGCTATGAGCAGTTCTTC CAISESETSGSYEQFF TRBV10-3 many TRBJ2-1 TRBD2
TGCAGCGTACAAATGAGAGTCCCAGATACGCAGTATTTT CSVQMRVPDTQYF TRBV29-1 NA TRBJ2-3 NA
TGTGCCAGCAGTTACTCGCGGGGGTTCGAGCAGTACTTC CASSYSRGFEQYF TRBV6-6 NA TRBJ2-7 TRBD2
TGTGCCAGCAGCGAAAACCAGGAGCCCTCCTACGAGCAGTACTTC CASSENQEPSYEQYF TRBV2 NA TRBJ2-7 NA
TGTGCCAGCTCACCAAAGCTAGCGGTCCAAGAGACCCAGTACTTC CASSPKLAVQETQYF TRBV18 few TRBJ2-5 TRBD2
TGTGCCAGCAGCACCGACACATTGAGTCGTGAGCTGTTTTTT CASSTDTLSRELFF TRBV7-2 NA TRBJ2-2 NA
TGCGCCAGCAGCTTGGGAGGACTAGGTTACAATGAGCAGTTCTTC CASSLGGLGYNEQFF TRBV5-1 many TRBJ2-1 TRBD2
TGTGCCAGCAGCTTACAGGGACCCCCTAGCACAGATACGCAGTATTTT CASSLQGPPSTDTQYF TRBV7-2 many TRBJ2-3 NA
TGCGCCAGCAGCTCTTCCCTGGGACAGGGTGCCGGGGAGCTGTTTTTT CASSSSLGQGAGELFF TRBV4-3 few TRBJ2-2 TRBD1
TGTGCCAGCTCACCCCCCCGAGACGAGAATGAAAAACTGTTTTTT CASSPPRDENEKLFF TRBV18 many TRBJ1-4 NA
TGTGCCAGCAGGGAAAGGGCTCTGGACAGCACAGATACGCAGTATTTT CASRERALDSTDTQYF TRBV11-2 many TRBJ2-3 NA